Shown below are 25 T cell receptor beta chains from a single sample sequenced in a study of shared clonotypes between healthy human individuals. Clones were sequenced by immunoSEQ multiplex PCR, and TCRdb holds only the in-frame ones, with some missing. The profile shows roughly 2,000,000 clones, over 85% of them singletons. CD45RO-negative, CCR7-selected cells formed the naive CD8 fraction, which excluded terminally differentiated effector memory CD45RA+ cells. The sample was naive CD8+ T cells sorted from blood. These receptors all stem from a man in his late teens or twenties in good health.

The J gene is TRBJ2-7, the V gene TRBV5-1, with D possibly being TRBD1 (6 bases). The length of the CDR3 is 18 residues. With 0 bases removed from V and 0 bases from J, the gap between germline ends came to 19 bases. Germline values: CDR1 SGHRS, CDR2 YFSETQ. The CDR3 spells CASSLAKSETGRSYEQYF. CDR3 nucleotides: TGCGCCAGCAGCTTGGCCAAGAGCGAGACAGGCCGCTCCTACGAGCAGTACTTC.

Comments on this clone: The same CDR3 also results from other DNA sequences found in this sample. This rearrangement joins TRBV4-1 to TRBJ1-2; D perhaps matches TRBD1 (6 bases). The CDR3 covers 13 residues. From germline, CDR1 is MGHRA and CDR2 YSYEKL. V was shortened by 4 bases and J by 4 bases, with 10 bases between the two germline ends. CDR3 region: CASSPRQAYGYTF. CDR3 bases: TGCGCCAGCAGCCCCCGACAGGCCTATGGCTACACCTTC.

This chain connects TRBV6-6 to TRBJ1-6; D perhaps matches TRBD1 (5 bases). V lost 5 bases, J lost 11 bases, and 7 bases lay in between. CDR3 length: 11 amino acids. From germline, CDR1 is MNHNY and CDR2 SVGAGI (reference sequence). CDR3 coding DNA: TGTGCCAGCAGTCGACAGCCACCCCTCCACTTT. It yields the protein CASSRQPPLHF.

The chain is built from TRBV27 and TRBJ2-5, with unresolved D. This CDR3 has 13 residues. V lost 2 bases and J lost 5, with 9 bases in between. Germline V gene sequence: CDR1 MNHEY, CDR2 SMNVEV (reference sequence). The CDR3 sequence is CASSLTNWETQYF. In nucleotides, the CDR3 is TGTGCCAGCAGTTTAACAAATTGGGAGACCCAGTACTTC.

The chain is built from TRBV6-1 and TRBJ2-5; the D gene could be TRBD1 or TRBD2 (5 bases each). With 6 bases removed from V and 3 bases from J, the gap between germline ends came to 17 bases. The CDR3 has 15 residues. Germline-derived CDR1 and CDR2 are MNHNS and SASEGT. The CDR3 DNA sequence: TGTGCCAGCAGCGAGTGGGACGGGAAGGAAGAGACCCAGTACTTC. This sequence encodes CASSEWDGKEETQYF.

This chain links TRBV29-1 with TRBJ2-7, with TRBD1 matching over 12 bases. The germline CDR1 and CDR2 sequences are SQVTM and ANQGSEA. V shed 3 bases, J shed 6 bases, and the junction held 9 bases outside the gene matches. The CDR3 is 15 amino acids. The CDR3 sequence: CSVESSGTGGGEQYF. The CDR3, as DNA: TGCAGCGTTGAGAGCTCCGGGACAGGGGGCGGCGAGCAGTACTTC.

This chain connects TRBV28 to TRBJ2-7, with TRBD1 as a possible D gene (6 bases). Trimming pared 7 bases from V and 0 bases from J, leaving 13 bases between. The CDR3 runs to 14 residues. Germline CDR1 MDHEN, CDR2 SYDVKM. The CDR3 DNA sequence: TGTGCCAGCATGGGGGACATAAGCTCCTACGAGCAGTACTTC. Residues: CASMGDISSYEQYF. The variable domain in full, completed from reference TRBV28 and TRBJ2-7, reads DVKVTQSSRYLVKRTGEKVFLECVQDMDHENMFWYRQDPGLGLRLIYFSYDVKMKEKGDIPEGYSVSREKKERFSLILESASTNQTSMYLCASMGDISSYEQYFGPGTRLTVT.

Of note for this clone: Its ends do not fully match the called genes, so a read error is possible. The J gene is TRBJ2-5, the V gene TRBV29-1; TRBD1 agrees at 7 bases. The CDR3 covers 13 residues. Germline CDR1 and CDR2: SQVTM and ANQGSEA. This CDR3 reads CSAEGTAVGTQYF. CDR3 bases: TGCAGCGCTGAAGGGACAGCGGTTGGGACCCAGTACTTC. Filled out from reference TRBV29-1 and TRBJ2-5, the complete variable domain reads SAVISQKPSRDICQRGTSLTIQCQVDSQVTMMFWYRQQPGQSLTLIATANQGSEATYESGFVIDKFPISRPNLTFSTLTVSNMSPEDSSIYLCSAEGTAVGTQYFGPGTRLLVL.

The V call is TRBV6-6, the J call TRBJ2-2; D is perhaps TRBD1 or TRBD2 (6 bases each). V dropped 6 bases and J dropped 7 bases, with 18 bases sitting between them. Germline V gene sequence: CDR1 MNHNY, CDR2 SVGAGI (reference sequence). The CDR3 has 15 residues. The CDR3, as DNA: TGTGCCAGCAGCTCCTGGTCGGGGGCGGGCGGGGAGCTGTTTTTT. Translated, it gives CASSSWSGAGGELFF.

This CDR3 is CASSLVRGQGNYEQYF. The CDR3 DNA sequence: TGTGCCAGCAGCTTAGTGCGGGGACAGGGGAACTACGAGCAGTACTTC. The J gene is TRBJ2-7, the V gene TRBV7-2; TRBD1 matches 10 bases. Germline CDR1 reads SGHTA; CDR2 reads FQGNSA. V dropped 1 base and J dropped 3; count of bases not matched to a gene: 6. CDR3 size: 16 residues. The entire variable domain, with the rest obtained from reference TRBV7-2 and TRBJ2-7, is as follows: GAGVSQSPSNKVTEKGKDVELRCDPISGHTALYWYRQSLGQGLEFLIYFQGNSAPDKSGLPSDRFSAERTGGSVSTLTIQRTQQEDSAVYLCASSLVRGQGNYEQYFGPGTRLTVT.

J is TRBJ2-5 and V is TRBV7-6; D may match TRBD1 or TRBD2 (6 bases each). Germline V gives CDR1 SGHVS, CDR2 FNYEAQ. Trimming left V 5 bases short and J 2 bases short, with 9 bases between. The CDR3 totals 13 residues. This CDR3 reads CASSGGGQETQYF. The CDR3 DNA reads as TGTGCCAGCAGCGGAGGGGGGCAAGAGACCCAGTACTTC.

The chain uses TRBV6-5 and TRBJ2-1, with no clear D. The CDR3 totals 13 residues. Germline V gives CDR1 MNHEY, CDR2 SVGAGI. Trimming took off 4 bases at V and 6 bases at J, with 10 bases between the two ends. As DNA, the CDR3 is TGTGCCAGCAGTTCCTACTCTAGCAATGAGCAGTTCTTC. Protein product: CASSSYSSNEQFF.

The chain joins TRBV2 to TRBJ1-1; the D gene is possibly TRBD1 (6 bases). The CDR3 sequence is 13 residues long. Trimming pared 7 bases from V and 4 bases from J, leaving 13 bases between. CDR1 and CDR2 (germline): SNHLY, FYNNEI. The CDR3 protein is CASIQGLGTEAFF. For the CDR3, the DNA is TGTGCCAGCATTCAGGGGCTGGGCACTGAAGCTTTCTTT.

As concerns this clone: Other DNA sequences from this sample encode an identical CDR3 as well. The rearrangement links TRBV4-1 to TRBJ2-7, with 9 bases that match TRBD2. The ends lost 3 bases at V and 0 bases at J; junction bases unmatched: 3. The germline CDR1 and CDR2 sequences are MGHRA and YSYEKL. CDR3 length: 15 residues. CDR3 in amino acids: CASSQGSGSSYEQYF. The CDR3 coding sequence is TGCGCCAGCAGCCAGGGTAGCGGGAGCTCCTACGAGCAGTACTTC.

Worth noting for this clone: This same CDR3 is encoded by further DNA sequences in the sample. The chain employs TRBV20-1 and TRBJ2-7; D remains unclear. V dropped 0 bases and J dropped 4 bases, with 4 bases sitting between them. The CDR3 has 11 amino acids. Germline V CDR1 and CDR2: DFQATT, SNEGSKA (reference sequence). CDR3 bases: TGCAGTGCTAGAGACTATTACGAGCAGTACTTC. Protein: CSARDYYEQYF.

The CDR3 DNA sequence: TGTGCCAGCTCAGGACAGGGGGATGAGTTCTTC. Amino acid sequence: CASSGQGDEFF. The rearrangement uses TRBV18 and TRBJ2-1; 10 bases are a match to TRBD1. The CDR3 is 11 residues long. V trimming: 5 bases; J trimming: 14 bases; junction bases outside the gene matches: 3. Looked up from germline, CDR1 is KGHSH and CDR2 is LQKENI.

The chain recombines TRBV6-5 with TRBJ2-1, with TRBD2 matching 8 bases. The length of the CDR3 is 15 residues. V dropped 6 bases and J dropped 6; count of bases not matched to a gene: 10. Germline V gene lookup returns CDR1 MNHEY and CDR2 SVGAGI. In nucleotides, the CDR3 is TGTGCCAGCAGCATCGGGACTAGTGTAGGCAATGAGCAGTTCTTC. Its protein is CASSIGTSVGNEQFF.

The chain employs TRBV5-1 and TRBJ2-4, with D maybe TRBD2 (5 bases). Germline V CDR1 and CDR2: SGHRS, YFSETQ. This CDR3 region has 13 residues. Trimming removed 8 bases at V and 5 bases at J, with 14 bases between. As DNA, the CDR3 is TGCGCCAGTAGTCGGGGAGAGGAAAACATTCAGTACTTC. This translates into CASSRGEENIQYF. Full variable domain (rest looked up from reference TRBV5-1 and TRBJ2-4): KAGVTQTPRYLIKTRGQQVTLSCSPISGHRSVSWYQQTPGQGLQFLFEYFSETQRNKGNFPGRFSGRQFSNSRSEMNVSTLELGDSALYLCASSRGEENIQYFGAGTRLSVL.

The chain joins TRBV4-3 to TRBJ2-7; the D call may be TRBD1 or TRBD2 (5 bases each). This CDR3 is 15 amino acids long. CDR1 is LGHNA and CDR2 is YSLEER in the germline V gene. The V gene lost 0 bases and the J gene lost 4 bases, with 13 bases spanning the gap. The CDR3 DNA is TGCGCCAGCAGCCAAGATTTACCGGGGCCGTACGAGCAGTACTTC. It codes for CASSQDLPGPYEQYF.

This chain uses TRBV19 with TRBJ1-2, with 12 positions matching TRBD1. The CDR3 spans 14 residues. Trimming at V came to 3 bases and at J to 8 bases, leaving 4 bases not matched to a gene. Germline loops: CDR1 LNHDA, CDR2 SQIVND (reference sequence). The CDR3 region has the DNA TGTGCCAGTAGTATCCGGGACAGGGGGCAAGGCTACACCTTC. It is translated as CASSIRDRGQGYTF.

The chain joins TRBV6-5 to TRBJ2-3; the D is unclear. V lost 0 bases and J 4 bases, leaving 8 bases between the germline ends. The CDR3 runs to 14 residues. The germline gives CDR1 MNHEY, CDR2 SVGAGI. CDR3 nucleotides: TGTGCCAGCAGTTACTCGCCGACCCCAGATACGCAGTATTTT. Translating it yields CASSYSPTPDTQYF.

The gene calls are TRBV9 and TRBJ1-1; D remains unclear. Trimming stripped 4 bases from V and 6 bases from J, with 16 bases between. This CDR3 has 14 amino acids. Germline V gene lookup returns CDR1 SGDLS and CDR2 YYNGEE. CDR3: CASSKETTVAEAFF. The CDR3 DNA reads as TGTGCCAGCAGCAAGGAGACGACGGTCGCTGAAGCTTTCTTT.

V and J are TRBV7-2 and TRBJ2-7; the D is unclear. CDR1 is SGHTA, CDR2 FQGNSA, per germline. V was pared by 3 bases and J by 5 bases, with 8 bases between. The CDR3 runs 12 residues. The CDR3 bases are TGTGCCAGCAGCTTGTTAATCAACGAGCAGTACTTC. It codes for CASSLLINEQYF. The complete variable domain, with remaining parts taken from reference TRBV7-2 and TRBJ2-7, reads GAGVSQSPSNKVTEKGKDVELRCDPISGHTALYWYRQSLGQGLEFLIYFQGNSAPDKSGLPSDRFSAERTGGSVSTLTIQRTQQEDSAVYLCASSLLINEQYFGPGTRLTVT.

This clone was seen just once. This chain uses TRBV7-6 with TRBJ2-7, with 7 bases identical to TRBD2. Trimming took 3 bases from V and 1 from J; bases not matched to a gene: 6. The germline CDR1 and CDR2 sequences are SGHVS and FNYEAQ. The CDR3 runs to 15 residues. Written as DNA, the CDR3 is TGTGCCAGCAGCTTTGGGGCAGCGGGGTCCTACGAGCAGTACTTC. This sequence encodes CASSFGAAGSYEQYF.

V usage is TRBV5-4 and J usage is TRBJ2-1; 8 nucleotides agree with TRBD1. Germline assignment: CDR1 SGHNT and CDR2 YYREEE (reference sequence). The CDR3 spans 13 residues. The trim removed 4 bases at V and 6 bases at J, leaving 3 bases unmatched. CDR3 in DNA: TGTGCCAGCAGCCTGACAGGGGCCAATGAGCAGTTCTTC. Amino acid sequence: CASSLTGANEQFF.